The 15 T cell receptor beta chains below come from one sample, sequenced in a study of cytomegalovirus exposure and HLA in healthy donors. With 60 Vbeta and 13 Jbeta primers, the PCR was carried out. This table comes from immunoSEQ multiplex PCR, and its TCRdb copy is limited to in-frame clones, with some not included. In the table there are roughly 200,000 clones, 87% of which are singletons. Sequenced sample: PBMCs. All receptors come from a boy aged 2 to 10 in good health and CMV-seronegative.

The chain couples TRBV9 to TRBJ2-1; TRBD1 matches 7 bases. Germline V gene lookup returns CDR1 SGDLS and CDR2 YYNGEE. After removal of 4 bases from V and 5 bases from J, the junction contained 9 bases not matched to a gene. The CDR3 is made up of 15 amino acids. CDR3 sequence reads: CASSPGPDRDNEQFF. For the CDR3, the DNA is TGTGCCAGCAGCCCGGGACCAGACAGGGACAATGAGCAGTTCTTC.

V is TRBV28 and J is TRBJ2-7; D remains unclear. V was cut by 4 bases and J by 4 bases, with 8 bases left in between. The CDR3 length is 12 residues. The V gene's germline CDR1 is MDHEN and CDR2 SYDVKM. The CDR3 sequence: CASSSTGYEQYF. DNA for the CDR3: TGTGCCAGCAGTTCTACGGGTTACGAGCAGTACTTC.

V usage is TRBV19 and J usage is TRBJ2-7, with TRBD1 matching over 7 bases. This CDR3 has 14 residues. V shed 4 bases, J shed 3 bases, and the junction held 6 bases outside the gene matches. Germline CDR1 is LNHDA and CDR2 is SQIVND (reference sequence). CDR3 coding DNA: TGTGCCAGTAGTACGGGGACAGAAGTCTACGAGCAGTACTTC. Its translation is CASSTGTEVYEQYF.

The CDR3 is CASSPRQGTNTDTQYF. The CDR3 coding sequence is TGTGCCAGCAGCCCCCGACAGGGGACGAACACAGATACGCAGTATTTT. The chain has TRBV7-3 and TRBJ2-3; 8 bases line up with TRBD1. The CDR3 totals 16 residues. The germline CDR1 and CDR2 sequences are SGHTA and FQGTGA. Germline trimming cut 5 bases from V and 2 bases from J; bases unmatched to any gene: 9.

The CDR3 DNA reads TGTGCCAGCAGCCCCCTTGGGCAGGGGGTCGGTGAGCAGTTCTTC. The encoded protein is CASSPLGQGVGEQFF. V is TRBV28 and J is TRBJ2-1; TRBD1 matches 7 bases. The CDR3 is made up of 15 amino acids. The trim removed 6 bases at V and 9 bases at J, leaving 14 bases unmatched. Germline CDR1 MDHEN, CDR2 SYDVKM.

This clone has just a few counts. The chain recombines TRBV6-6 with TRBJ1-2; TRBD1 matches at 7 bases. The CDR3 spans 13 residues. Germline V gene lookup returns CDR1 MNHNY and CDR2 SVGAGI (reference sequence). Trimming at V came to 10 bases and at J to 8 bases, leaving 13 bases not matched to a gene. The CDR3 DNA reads TGTGCCACCCTCTCTTCAGGGGGGAGCGGCTACACCTTC. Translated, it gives CATLSSGGSGYTF.

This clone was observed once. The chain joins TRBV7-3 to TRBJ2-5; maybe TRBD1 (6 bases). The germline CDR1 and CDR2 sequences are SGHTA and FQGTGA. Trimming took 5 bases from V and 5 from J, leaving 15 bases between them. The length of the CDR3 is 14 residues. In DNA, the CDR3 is TGTGCCAGCAGCCCGACAGGACTCGAGGAGACCCAGTACTTC. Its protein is CASSPTGLEETQYF.

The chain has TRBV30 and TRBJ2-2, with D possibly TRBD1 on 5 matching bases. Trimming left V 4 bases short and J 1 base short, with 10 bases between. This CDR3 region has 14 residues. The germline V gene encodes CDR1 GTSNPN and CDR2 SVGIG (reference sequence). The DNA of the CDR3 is TGTGCCTGGAAGAGCAGGGTGAACACCGGGGAGCTGTTTTTT. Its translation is CAWKSRVNTGELFF.

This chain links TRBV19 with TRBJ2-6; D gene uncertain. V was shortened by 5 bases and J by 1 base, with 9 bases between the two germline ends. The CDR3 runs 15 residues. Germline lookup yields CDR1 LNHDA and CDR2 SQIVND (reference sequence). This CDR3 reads CASSPILSGANVLTF. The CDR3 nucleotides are TGTGCCAGTAGTCCGATACTTTCTGGGGCCAACGTCCTGACTTTC.

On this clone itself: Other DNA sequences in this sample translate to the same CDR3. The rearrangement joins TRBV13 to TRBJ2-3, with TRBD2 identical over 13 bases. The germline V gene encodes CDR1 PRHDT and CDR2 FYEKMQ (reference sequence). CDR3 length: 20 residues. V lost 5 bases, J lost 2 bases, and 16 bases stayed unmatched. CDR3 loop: CASSGYRRTSGRRYTDTQYF. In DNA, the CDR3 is TGTGCCAGCAGCGGCTATAGGCGGACTAGCGGGAGAAGGTACACAGATACGCAGTATTTT.

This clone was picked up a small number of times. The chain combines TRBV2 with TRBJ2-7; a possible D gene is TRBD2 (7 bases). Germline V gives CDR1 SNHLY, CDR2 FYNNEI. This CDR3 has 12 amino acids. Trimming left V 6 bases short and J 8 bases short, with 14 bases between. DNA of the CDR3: TGTGCCAGCAGACTCTCGGGGGGCCAGCAGTACTTC. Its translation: CASRLSGGQQYF.

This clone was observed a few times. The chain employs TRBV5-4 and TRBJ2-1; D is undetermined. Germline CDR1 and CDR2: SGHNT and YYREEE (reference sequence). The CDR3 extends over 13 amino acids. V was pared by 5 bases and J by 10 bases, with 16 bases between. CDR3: CASRLDSVWEQFF. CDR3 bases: TGTGCCAGCAGATTAGACTCGGTCTGGGAGCAGTTCTTC.

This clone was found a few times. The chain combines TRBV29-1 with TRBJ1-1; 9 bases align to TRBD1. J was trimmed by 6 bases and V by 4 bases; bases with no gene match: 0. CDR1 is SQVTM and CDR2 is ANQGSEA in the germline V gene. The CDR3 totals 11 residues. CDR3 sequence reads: CSVGQGAEAFF. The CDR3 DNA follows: TGCAGCGTTGGACAGGGGGCTGAAGCTTTCTTT.

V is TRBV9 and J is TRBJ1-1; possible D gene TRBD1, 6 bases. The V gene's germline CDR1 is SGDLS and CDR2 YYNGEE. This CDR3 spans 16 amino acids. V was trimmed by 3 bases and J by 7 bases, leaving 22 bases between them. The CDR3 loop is CASSEGGSPAAYEAFF. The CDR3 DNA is TGTGCCAGCAGCGAGGGGGGGTCCCCAGCCGCATATGAAGCTTTCTTT.

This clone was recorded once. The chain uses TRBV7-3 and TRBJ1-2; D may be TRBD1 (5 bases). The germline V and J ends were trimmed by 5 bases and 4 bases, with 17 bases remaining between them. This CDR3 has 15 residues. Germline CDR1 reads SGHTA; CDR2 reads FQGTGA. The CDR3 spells CASSPQGGGSYGYTF. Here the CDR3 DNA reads TGTGCCAGCAGCCCTCAGGGAGGAGGAAGCTATGGCTACACCTTC.